The 10 T cell receptor beta chains reported below all come from one sample, sequenced in a study of post-analysis software for immune sequencing data. General study findings and limits: The five TRBV segments detected at higher frequency in patients than in controls included TRBV5-6, TRBV5-1 and TRBV20-1.

Libraries were made from TCR beta cDNA, and they carried unique molecular identifiers. TCRdb independently ran MiXCR on the PCR reads; one entry per CDR3 protein. The sample carries hundreds of thousands of distinct CDR3 sequences, 55% to 70% recorded once. Antigens for these TCRs are unknown. The sequencing sample was made of blood. The source is a girl aged 2-9 years with multiple sclerosis.

This chain connects TRBV9 to TRBJ2-7; D unresolved. Trimming left V 8 bases short and J 2 bases short, with 11 bases between. Looked up from germline, CDR1 is SGDLS and CDR2 is YYNGEE. This CDR3 contains 12 residues. The CDR3 coding sequence is TGTGCCAGATACTTGACAACCTACGAGCAGTACTTC. Encoded protein: CARYLTTYEQYF.

This chain connects TRBV7-9 to TRBJ2-1; 7 bases line up with TRBD1. V gave up 6 bases and J gave up 9 bases; unmatched junction bases: 5. Germline values: CDR1 SEHNR, CDR2 FQNEAQ (reference sequence). There are 12 residues in the CDR3. The CDR3 region has the DNA TGTGCCAGCAGTCATGCAGGGGGTGAGCAGTTCTTC. It codes for CASSHAGGEQFF.

The J gene is TRBJ1-2, the V gene TRBV29-1, with D hard to call. V was clipped by 3 bases and J by 1 base, with 6 bases between them. The CDR3 loop spans 12 amino acids. Looked up from germline, CDR1 is SQVTM and CDR2 is ANQGSEA. The chain's CDR3 is CSVEGSNYGYTF. Written as DNA, the CDR3 is TGCAGCGTTGAGGGGAGTAACTATGGCTACACCTTC.

This sequence joins TRBV4-3 and TRBJ2-3; 9 bases line up with TRBD2. With V trimmed by 2 bases and J by 0 bases, 6 bases remained unmatched. Germline-derived CDR1 and CDR2 are LGHNA and YSLEER. CDR3 length: 17 residues. CDR3 DNA sequence: TGCGCCAGCAGCCAATCATCGCTAGCGGGAAGCACAGATACGCAGTATTTT. Translated: CASSQSSLAGSTDTQYF.

CDR3 coding DNA: TGTGCCAGCAGTTTAGCTGTTAGCGGGGTCACAGATACGCAGTATTTT. As protein: CASSLAVSGVTDTQYF. The chain links TRBV12-3 or TRBV12-4 to TRBJ2-3; 8 bases match TRBD2. Losses at the gene ends were 0 bases for V and 2 bases for J; bases not matched to a gene: 4. The CDR3 loop spans 16 amino acids.

This clonotype has a handful of counts. The chain combines TRBV11-2 with TRBJ2-3; D tentatively fits TRBD1 or TRBD2 (6 bases each). The germline V and J ends were trimmed by 3 bases and 0 bases, with 22 bases remaining between them. The germline CDR1 and CDR2 sequences are SGHAT and FQNNGV. The CDR3 has 19 amino acids. The CDR3 loop is CASSFPRIEGGKSTDTQYF. The DNA of the CDR3 is TGTGCCAGCAGCTTCCCTCGGATAGAGGGGGGCAAAAGCACAGATACGCAGTATTTT.

This clonotype appeared a few times. The V gene is TRBV29-1, the J gene TRBJ2-5; TRBD2 might be the D (5 bases). CDR1 is SQVTM, CDR2 ANQGSEA, per germline. The CDR3 spans 13 residues. Trimming stripped 6 bases from V and 5 bases from J, with 16 bases between. The DNA of the CDR3 is TGCAGCGTGAATGGTCTAGCTGGTGAGACCCAGTACTTC. It encodes CSVNGLAGETQYF.

In this sample, this clonotype turned up a few times. The rearrangement links TRBV12-3 or TRBV12-4 to TRBJ1-5, with TRBD1 matching over 7 bases. This CDR3 spans 15 amino acids. After removal of 5 bases from V and 3 bases from J, the junction contained 7 bases not matched to a gene. CDR3 sequence (DNA): TGTGCCAGCAGTAGGACAGGCGGCGTCAATCAGCCCCAGCATTTT. As protein: CASSRTGGVNQPQHF.

V usage is TRBV5-1 and J usage is TRBJ2-7, with D tentatively TRBD2 (5 bases). CDR3 length: 14 amino acids. Trimming stripped 0 bases from V and 3 bases from J, with 10 bases between. Per the germline V gene, CDR1 is SGHRS and CDR2 is YFSETQ. CDR3 DNA: TGCGCCAGCAGCTTGGGTAGCGTATACTACGAGCAGTACTTC. It encodes CASSLGSVYYEQYF.

This clonotype was seen just once. The chain employs TRBV25-1 and TRBJ1-2, with a tentative D call TRBD1 (6 bases). The CDR3 runs to 16 residues. Trimming took off 1 base at V and 3 bases at J, with 15 bases between the two ends. Germline V gene lookup returns CDR1 MGHDK and CDR2 SYGVNS. The CDR3 DNA reads as TGTGCCAGCAGTGAATCATGGGGGGGCCGTGACTATGGCTACACCTTC. It yields the protein CASSESWGGRDYGYTF.